This TCR beta chain was sequenced for a study of blood T cell repertoires in COVID-19. As for the study in general: Material from acute and convalescent COVID-19 was sourced from the United States, Italy and Spain. PBMCs, B-cell-depleted T cells, or T cells were the source of the cDNA or gDNA that made up the material.

The CDR3 sequence is 17 residues long. Per germline, CDR1 SGHRS and CDR2 YFSETQ. With 4 bases clipped from V and 2 bases from J, the junction kept 9 bases outside the gene matches. In the study's own analysis: Reference gene primers were amplified, and this amplification served to estimate nucleated cell counts. Clones were read by immunoSEQ multiplex PCR, and TCRdb kept only the in-frame ones, dropping some. The DNA gave D and trimming, while V, J and clone size come from that table. Of 85,000 to 120,000 clones listed, about 87% were seen once; the top ten hold less than 3.5%. V usage is TRBV5-1 and J usage is TRBJ2-5; TRBD2 agrees at 12 bases. The clonotype was recovered from a man over 45 with active or convalescent COVID-19. Sequenced sample: peripheral blood. DNA of the CDR3: TGCGCCAGCAGCCCCTTCGGACTAGCGGGGCAACAAGAGACCCAGTACTTC. Translated, it gives CASSPFGLAGQQETQYF.